Reported below is one T cell receptor beta chain. Construction of TCR beta libraries relied on iRepertoire HTBI primers and on Arm-PCR targeting CDR3 regions. TCRdb processed the multiplex PCR reads anew with MiXCR; each CDR3 protein has one entry. The data show roughly 610,000 distinct CDR3 sequences, about 15% seen once. Germline-derived CDR1 and CDR2 are DFQATT and SNEGSKA (reference sequence). This CDR3 spans 12 amino acids. V lost 6 bases, J lost 4 bases, and 11 bases lay in between. This sample is part of a study of regulatory T cells in long-lasting Graves disease. The time point was: newly diagnosed GD, antithyroid drugs for less than 3 months. From RNA extracted from PBMCs, the TCR library was made. Patients all came to the study from an endocrinology department in Xi'an, China. Separately, the same data were catalogued under a study of T cells in Graves' hyperthyroidism and ophthalmopathy.

The specimen was peripheral blood mononuclear cells (PBMCs), collected at new diagnosis, from a patient treated with antithyroid drugs. The source is a woman aged 25 to 39 with Graves disease. The V and J genes are TRBV20-1 and TRBJ2-3; TRBD2 might be the D (6 bases). CDR3 coding DNA: TGCAGTGCGCGGGGCCCCCCAGATACGCAGTATTTT. Translation gives CSARGPPDTQYF.